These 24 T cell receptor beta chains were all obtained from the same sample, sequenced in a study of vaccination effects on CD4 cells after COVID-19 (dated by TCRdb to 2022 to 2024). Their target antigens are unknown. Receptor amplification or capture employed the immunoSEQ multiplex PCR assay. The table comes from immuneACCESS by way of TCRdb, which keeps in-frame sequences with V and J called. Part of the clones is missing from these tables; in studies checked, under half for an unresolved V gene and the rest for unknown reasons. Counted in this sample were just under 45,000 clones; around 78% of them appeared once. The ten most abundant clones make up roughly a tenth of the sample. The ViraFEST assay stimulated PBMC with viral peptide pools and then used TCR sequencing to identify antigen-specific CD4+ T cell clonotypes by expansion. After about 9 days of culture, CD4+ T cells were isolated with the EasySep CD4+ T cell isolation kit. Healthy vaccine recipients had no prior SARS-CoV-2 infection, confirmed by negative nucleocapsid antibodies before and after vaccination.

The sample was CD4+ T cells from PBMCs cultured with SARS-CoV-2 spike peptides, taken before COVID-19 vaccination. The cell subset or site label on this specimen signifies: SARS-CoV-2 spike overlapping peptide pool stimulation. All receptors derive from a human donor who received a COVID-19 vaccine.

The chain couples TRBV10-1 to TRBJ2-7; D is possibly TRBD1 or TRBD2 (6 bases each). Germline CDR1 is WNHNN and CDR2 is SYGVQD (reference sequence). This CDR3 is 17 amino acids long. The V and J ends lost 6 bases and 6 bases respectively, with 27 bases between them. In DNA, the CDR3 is TGCGCCAGCAGGGCGGGGACATCGAGGCTCCTTCCTGGCGAGCAGTACGTC. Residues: CASRAGTSRLLPGEQYV.

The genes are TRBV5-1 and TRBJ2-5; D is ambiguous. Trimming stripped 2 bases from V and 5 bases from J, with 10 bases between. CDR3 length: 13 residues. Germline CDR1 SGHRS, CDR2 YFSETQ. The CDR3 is CASSFTAQETQYF. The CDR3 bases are TGCGCCAGCAGCTTCACCGCCCAGGAGACCCAGTACTTC.

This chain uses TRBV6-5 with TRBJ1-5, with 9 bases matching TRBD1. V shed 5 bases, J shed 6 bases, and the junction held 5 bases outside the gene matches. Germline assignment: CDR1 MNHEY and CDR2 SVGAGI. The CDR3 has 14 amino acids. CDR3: CASSPTGGGQPQHF. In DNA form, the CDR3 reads TGTGCCAGCAGTCCTACAGGGGGCGGTCAGCCCCAGCATTTT.

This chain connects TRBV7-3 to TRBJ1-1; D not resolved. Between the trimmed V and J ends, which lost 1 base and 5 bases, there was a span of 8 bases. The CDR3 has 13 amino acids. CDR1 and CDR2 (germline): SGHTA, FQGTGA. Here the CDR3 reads CASSLIGVTEAFF. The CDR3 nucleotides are TGTGCCAGCAGCTTAATCGGGGTGACTGAAGCTTTCTTT.

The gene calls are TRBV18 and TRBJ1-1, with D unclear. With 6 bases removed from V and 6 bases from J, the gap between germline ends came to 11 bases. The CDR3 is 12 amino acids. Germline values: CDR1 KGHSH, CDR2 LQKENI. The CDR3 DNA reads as TGTGCCAGCTCCCAAATAGGGCCTGAAGCTTTCTTT. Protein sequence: CASSQIGPEAFF.

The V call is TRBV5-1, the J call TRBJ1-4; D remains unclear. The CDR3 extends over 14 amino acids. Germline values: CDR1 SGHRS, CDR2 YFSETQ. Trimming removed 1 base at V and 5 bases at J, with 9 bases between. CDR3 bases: TGCGCCAGCAGCTTGCAGGCTTCGAATGAAAAACTGTTTTTT. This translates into CASSLQASNEKLFF.

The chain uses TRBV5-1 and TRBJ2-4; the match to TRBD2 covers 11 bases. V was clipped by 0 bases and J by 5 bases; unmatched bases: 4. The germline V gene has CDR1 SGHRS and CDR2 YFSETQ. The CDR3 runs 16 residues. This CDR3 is CASSLDSGGGQNIQYF. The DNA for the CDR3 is TGCGCCAGCAGCTTGGATAGCGGGGGGGGTCAAAACATTCAGTACTTC.

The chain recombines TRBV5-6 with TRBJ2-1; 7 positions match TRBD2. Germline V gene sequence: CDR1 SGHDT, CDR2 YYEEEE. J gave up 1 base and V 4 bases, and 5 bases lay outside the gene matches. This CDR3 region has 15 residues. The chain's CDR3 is CASSDGLVSYNEQFF. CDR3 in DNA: TGTGCCAGCAGCGACGGACTAGTGTCCTACAATGAGCAGTTCTTC.

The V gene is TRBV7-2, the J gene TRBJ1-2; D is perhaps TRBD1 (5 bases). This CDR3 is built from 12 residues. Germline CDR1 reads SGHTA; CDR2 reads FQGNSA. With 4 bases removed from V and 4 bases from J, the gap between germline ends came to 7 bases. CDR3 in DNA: TGTGCCAGCAGCTCAACAGGCTATGGCTACACCTTC. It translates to CASSSTGYGYTF.

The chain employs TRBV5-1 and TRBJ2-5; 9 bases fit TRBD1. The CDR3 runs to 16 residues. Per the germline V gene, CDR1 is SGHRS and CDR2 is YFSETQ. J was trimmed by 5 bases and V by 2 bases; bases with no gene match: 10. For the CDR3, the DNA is TGCGCCAGCAGCTTTACCACCGGGACAGGGTTCGAGACCCAGTACTTC. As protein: CASSFTTGTGFETQYF. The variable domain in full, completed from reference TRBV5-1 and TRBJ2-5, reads KAGVTQTPRYLIKTRGQQVTLSCSPISGHRSVSWYQQTPGQGLQFLFEYFSETQRNKGNFPGRFSGRQFSNSRSEMNVSTLELGDSALYLCASSFTTGTGFETQYFGPGTRLLVL.

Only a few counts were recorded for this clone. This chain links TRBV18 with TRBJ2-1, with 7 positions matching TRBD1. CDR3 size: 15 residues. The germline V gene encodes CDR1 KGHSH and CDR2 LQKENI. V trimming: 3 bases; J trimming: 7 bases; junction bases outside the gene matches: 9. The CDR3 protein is CASSPPFTGENEQFF. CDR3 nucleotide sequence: TGTGCCAGCTCACCTCCATTCACAGGGGAGAATGAGCAGTTCTTC. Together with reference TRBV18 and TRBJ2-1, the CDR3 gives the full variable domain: NAGVMQNPRHLVRRRGQEARLRCSPMKGHSHVYWYRQLPEEGLKFMVYLQKENIIDESGMPKERFSAEFPKEGPSILRIQQVVRGDSAAYFCASSPPFTGENEQFFGPGTRLTVL.

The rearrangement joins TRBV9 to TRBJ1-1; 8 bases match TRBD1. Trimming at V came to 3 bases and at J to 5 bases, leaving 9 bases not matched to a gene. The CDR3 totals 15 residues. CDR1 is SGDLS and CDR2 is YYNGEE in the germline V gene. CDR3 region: CASSASGGRGTEAFF. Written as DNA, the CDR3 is TGTGCCAGCAGCGCTTCAGGGGGCCGGGGAACTGAAGCTTTCTTT.

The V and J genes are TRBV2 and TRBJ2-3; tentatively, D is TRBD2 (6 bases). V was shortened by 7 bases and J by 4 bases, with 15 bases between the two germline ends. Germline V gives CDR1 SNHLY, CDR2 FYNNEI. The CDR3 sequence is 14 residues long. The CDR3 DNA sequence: TGTGCCAGCATAGTTCTAAAGCGGGCAGATACGCAGTATTTT. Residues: CASIVLKRADTQYF. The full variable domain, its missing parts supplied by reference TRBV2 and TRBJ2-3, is EPEVTQTPSHQVTQMGQEVILRCVPISNHLYFYWYRQILGQKVEFLVSFYNNEISEKSEIFDDQFSVERPDGSNFTLKIRSTKLEDSAMYFCASIVLKRADTQYFGPGTRLTVL.

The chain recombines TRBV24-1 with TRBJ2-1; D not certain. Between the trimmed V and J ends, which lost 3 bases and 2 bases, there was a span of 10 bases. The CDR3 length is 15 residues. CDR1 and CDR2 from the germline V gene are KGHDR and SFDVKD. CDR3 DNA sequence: TGTGCCACCAGTGATCCCACCTCTACCTACAATGAGCAGTTCTTC. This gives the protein CATSDPTSTYNEQFF.

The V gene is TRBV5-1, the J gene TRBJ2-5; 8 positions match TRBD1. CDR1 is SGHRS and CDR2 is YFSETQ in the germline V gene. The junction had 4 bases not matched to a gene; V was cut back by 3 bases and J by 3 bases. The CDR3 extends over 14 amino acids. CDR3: CASSSTGAEETQYF. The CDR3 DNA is TGCGCCAGCAGCTCGACAGGGGCCGAAGAGACCCAGTACTTC.

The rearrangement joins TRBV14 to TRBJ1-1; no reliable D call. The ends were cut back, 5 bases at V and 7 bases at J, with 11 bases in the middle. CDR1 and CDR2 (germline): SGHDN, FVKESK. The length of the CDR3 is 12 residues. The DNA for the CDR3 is TGTGCCAGCAGCACTTTCAGCTTTGAAGCTTTCTTT. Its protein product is CASSTFSFEAFF.

The CDR3 DNA reads as TGTGCCAGCAGCCTATCAGGGTTAAGCTCCTATAATTCACCCCTCCACTTT. It is translated as CASSLSGLSSYNSPLHF. The chain couples TRBV7-2 to TRBJ1-6; perhaps TRBD1 as D (5 bases). Germline values: CDR1 SGHTA, CDR2 FQGNSA. The CDR3 covers 17 residues. V shed 5 bases and J shed 0 bases, with 14 bases lying between them.

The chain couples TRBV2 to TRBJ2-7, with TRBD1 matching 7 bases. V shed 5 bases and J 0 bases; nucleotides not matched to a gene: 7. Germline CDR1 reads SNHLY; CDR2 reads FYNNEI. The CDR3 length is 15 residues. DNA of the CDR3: TGTGCCAGCAGTCCCGACAGGGTGAGCTCCTACGAGCAGTACGTC. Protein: CASSPDRVSSYEQYV.

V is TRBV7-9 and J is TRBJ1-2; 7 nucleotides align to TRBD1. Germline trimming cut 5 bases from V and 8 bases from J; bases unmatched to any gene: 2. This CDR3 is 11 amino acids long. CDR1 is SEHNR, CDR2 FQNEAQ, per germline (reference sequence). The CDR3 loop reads CASSQGGGYTF. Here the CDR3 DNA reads TGTGCCAGCAGCCAAGGGGGCGGCTACACCTTC.

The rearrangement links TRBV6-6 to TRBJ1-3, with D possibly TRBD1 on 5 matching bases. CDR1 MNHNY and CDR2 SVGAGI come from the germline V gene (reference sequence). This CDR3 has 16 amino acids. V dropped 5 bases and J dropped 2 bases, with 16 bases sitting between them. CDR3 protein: CASSRQPEIPGNTIYF. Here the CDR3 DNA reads TGTGCCAGCAGTCGACAGCCGGAGATACCTGGAAACACCATATATTTT.

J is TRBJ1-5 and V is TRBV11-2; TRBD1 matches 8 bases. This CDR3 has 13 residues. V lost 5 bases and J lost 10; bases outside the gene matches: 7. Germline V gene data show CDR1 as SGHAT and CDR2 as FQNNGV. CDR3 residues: CASSGTGGLPQHF. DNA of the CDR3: TGTGCCAGCAGCGGGACAGGCGGCCTTCCCCAGCATTTT.

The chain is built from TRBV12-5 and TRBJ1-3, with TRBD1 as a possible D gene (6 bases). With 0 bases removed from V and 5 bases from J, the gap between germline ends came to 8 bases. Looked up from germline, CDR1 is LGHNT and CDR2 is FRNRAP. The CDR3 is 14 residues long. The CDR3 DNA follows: TGTGCTAGTGGTTTGGTAACAGGGAGAAACACCATATATTTT. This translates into CASGLVTGRNTIYF.

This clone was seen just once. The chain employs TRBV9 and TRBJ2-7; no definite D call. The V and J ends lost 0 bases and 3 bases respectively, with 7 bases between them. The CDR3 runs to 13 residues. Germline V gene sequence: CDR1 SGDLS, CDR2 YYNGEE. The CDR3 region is CASSVGPGYEQYV. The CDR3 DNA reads TGTGCCAGCAGCGTAGGTCCAGGCTACGAGCAGTACGTC.

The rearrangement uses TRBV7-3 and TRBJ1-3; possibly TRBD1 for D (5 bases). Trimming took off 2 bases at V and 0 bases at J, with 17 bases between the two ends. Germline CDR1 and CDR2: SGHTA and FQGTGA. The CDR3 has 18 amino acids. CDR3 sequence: CASSLEPRQSGSGNTIYF. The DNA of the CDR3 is TGTGCCAGCAGCTTAGAACCCAGACAGTCGGGCTCTGGAAACACCATATATTTT.